These 14 T cell receptor beta chains share one sample of origin, sequenced in a study of T cell repertoires in cytomegalovirus infection. No antigen has been assigned to these receptors. Each CDR3 protein gets one entry after TCRdb re-called the reads with MiXCR. Of approximately 500,000 distinct CDR3 sequences listed, roughly a third are singletons. Here the sequenced sample was cultured PBMCs, taken from culture after CMV antigen stimulation. These receptors came from a human donor in good health (CMV status not recorded). Some clones in this sample may be carry-over from other donors' samples.

The chain recombines TRBV19 with TRBJ2-1; 9 nucleotides align to TRBD2. Per the germline V gene, CDR1 is LNHDA and CDR2 is SQIVND (reference sequence). V shed 3 bases and J 7 bases; nucleotides not matched to a gene: 10. CDR3 length: 16 amino acids. The CDR3 sequence: CASSILRAGGWNEQFF. The CDR3, as DNA: TGTGCCAGTAGTATTCTTCGAGCGGGAGGTTGGAATGAGCAGTTCTTC.

The V and J genes are TRBV9 and TRBJ2-2, with D unresolved. There are 14 residues in the CDR3. Looked up from germline, CDR1 is SGDLS and CDR2 is YYNGEE. V was pared by 0 bases and J by 6 bases, with 9 bases between. The CDR3 loop reads CASSVASLAGELFF. CDR3 DNA sequence: TGTGCCAGCAGCGTAGCGAGCCTGGCCGGGGAGCTGTTTTTT.

The gene calls are TRBV2 and TRBJ2-7; possibly TRBD2 for D (5 bases). Germline CDR1 reads SNHLY; CDR2 reads FYNNEI. The CDR3 totals 15 residues. Trimming shortened V by 3 bases and J by 0 bases, and 12 bases separated the two germline ends. CDR3 DNA: TGTGCCAGCAGTGAGCTTTTGGACTCCTCCTACGAGCAGTACTTC. This sequence encodes CASSELLDSSYEQYF.

This chain joins TRBV14 and TRBJ2-1; 8 nucleotides line up with TRBD2. Germline CDR1 SGHDN, CDR2 FVKESK. The CDR3 has 15 amino acids. The junction had 4 bases not matched to a gene; V was cut back by 2 bases and J by 4 bases. The CDR3 loop reads CASSQSGLGYNEQFF. The CDR3 region has the DNA TGTGCCAGCAGCCAATCGGGACTAGGTTACAATGAGCAGTTCTTC.

V gene TRBV6-1 combines with J gene TRBJ1-2, with D perhaps matching TRBD1 (6 bases). Germline V gene data show CDR1 as MNHNS and CDR2 as SASEGT. The germline V and J ends were trimmed by 3 bases and 3 bases, with 11 bases remaining between them. The CDR3 consists of 14 residues. The CDR3 DNA sequence: TGTGCCAGCAGTGACCCAGGGGAACACTATGGCTACACCTTC. Amino acids: CASSDPGEHYGYTF.

Of note for this clonotype: An end of the junction differs from the germline gene, which may be a read error. CDR3 protein: CASSEASRDRSEAFF. CDR3 sequence (DNA): TGTGCCAGCAGTGAAGCGTCCCGGGACAGGTCTGAGGCTTTCTTT. The chain couples TRBV2 to TRBJ1-1; 8 bases are a match to TRBD1. CDR1 SNHLY and CDR2 FYNNEI come from the germline V gene. The CDR3 is 15 residues long.

The chain couples TRBV28 to TRBJ2-5, with TRBD2 matching 9 bases. The CDR3 loop spans 18 amino acids. J lost 1 base, V lost 5 bases, and 14 bases had no gene match. Germline lookup yields CDR1 MDHEN and CDR2 SYDVKM. The chain's CDR3 is CASSPGGAGGLAQETQYF. CDR3 sequence (DNA): TGTGCCAGCAGTCCCGGTGGAGCGGGAGGCCTCGCCCAAGAGACCCAGTACTTC.

J is TRBJ2-3 and V is TRBV9; D remains unclear. The CDR3 spans 11 residues. Per the germline V gene, CDR1 is SGDLS and CDR2 is YYNGEE. Trimming cost V 0 bases and J 6 bases, with 2 bases left between them. The CDR3 is CASSVGDTQYF. The DNA of the CDR3 is TGTGCCAGCAGCGTAGGGGATACGCAGTATTTT. Supplemented by reference TRBV9 and TRBJ2-3, the full variable domain reads DSGVTQTPKHLITATGQRVTLRCSPRSGDLSVYWYQQSLDQGLQFLIQYYNGEERAKGNILERFSAQQFPDLHSELNLSSLELGDSALYFCASSVGDTQYFGPGTRLTVL.

The rearrangement joins TRBV2 to TRBJ2-5, with D unresolved. This CDR3 region has 13 residues. V lost 3 bases, J lost 1 base, and 6 bases lay in between. Germline V gives CDR1 SNHLY, CDR2 FYNNEI. In DNA form, the CDR3 reads TGTGCCAGCAGTGACATAGTCCAAGAGACCCAGTACTTC. The encoded protein is CASSDIVQETQYF.

J is TRBJ2-3 and V is TRBV6-5; 7 bases match TRBD2. From germline, CDR1 is MNHEY and CDR2 SVGAGI. With V trimmed by 6 bases and J by 4 bases, 16 bases remained unmatched. This CDR3 spans 17 amino acids. The chain's CDR3 is CASSSPRLADWPDTQYF. CDR3 DNA: TGTGCCAGCAGCTCACCCCGCCTAGCGGACTGGCCAGATACGCAGTATTTT.

The chain uses TRBV28 and TRBJ1-5; 9 nucleotides agree with TRBD1. V dropped 5 bases and J dropped 2; count of bases not matched to a gene: 7. The CDR3 has 16 amino acids. Germline loops: CDR1 MDHEN, CDR2 SYDVKM. The CDR3 loop is CASSPWTGDGNQPQHF. The CDR3 DNA follows: TGTGCCAGCAGTCCCTGGACAGGGGACGGCAATCAGCCCCAGCATTTT. The full variable domain, its missing parts supplied by reference TRBV28 and TRBJ1-5, is DVKVTQSSRYLVKRTGEKVFLECVQDMDHENMFWYRQDPGLGLRLIYFSYDVKMKEKGDIPEGYSVSREKKERFSLILESASTNQTSMYLCASSPWTGDGNQPQHFGDGTRLSIL.

This clonotype was recorded at least ten times. The rearrangement joins TRBV7-2 to TRBJ2-1, with 7 bases that match TRBD2. Germline loops: CDR1 SGHTA, CDR2 FQGNSA. This CDR3 region has 15 residues. Losses at the gene ends were 1 base for V and 10 bases for J; bases not matched to a gene: 10. The CDR3 protein is CASSLEPGLVGEQFF. As DNA, the CDR3 is TGTGCCAGCAGCTTAGAACCTGGACTAGTAGGCGAGCAGTTCTTC.

CDR3 sequence reads: CASSHNAQETQYF. CDR3 nucleotide sequence: TGTGCCAGCAGCCACAACGCACAAGAGACCCAGTACTTC. V is TRBV7-2 and J is TRBJ2-5; unclear D gene. The length of the CDR3 is 13 residues. V was pared by 5 bases and J by 2 bases, with 9 bases between. The germline V gene has CDR1 SGHTA and CDR2 FQGNSA.

This clonotype was picked up a small number of times. The chain couples TRBV6-1 to TRBJ2-2; 7 bases are a match to TRBD1. CDR1 is MNHNS and CDR2 is SASEGT in the germline V gene. The CDR3 covers 15 residues. Trimming at V came to 6 bases and at J to 1 base, leaving 5 bases not matched to a gene. CDR3 coding DNA: TGTGCCAGCAGAGACAGGGTGGGGAACACCGGGGAGCTGTTTTTT. Protein product: CASRDRVGNTGELFF.